The 24 T cell receptor beta chains presented below share a single source sample, sequenced in a study of OX40 agonist ivuxolimab in advanced cancers. Assay: immunoSEQ multiplex PCR; the TCRdb copy retains only in-frame clones and omits some. Counted here are around 100,000 clones, over 75% occurring once; the ten biggest clones make up 0.16%. The sample consisted of CD4+ or CD8+ T cells sorted from blood, taken in a trial of the OX40 agonist ivuxolimab. These receptors originate from an adult with an advanced solid tumor such as melanoma, head and neck, liver or kidney cancer.

Notes on this clone: One end of the junction is discordant with germline, which a read error may explain. The V call is TRBV7-8, the J call TRBJ1-2; TRBD1 agrees at 9 bases. Germline V gene lookup returns CDR1 SGHVS and CDR2 FQNEAQ. The CDR3 sequence is 17 residues long. CDR3 region: CASILTGTGPSRDGYTF. DNA for the CDR3: TGTGCCAGCATCTTAACGGGGACAGGGCCTTCCCGTGATGGCTACACCTTC.

The chain has TRBV7-9 and TRBJ2-5; tentative D call: TRBD2 (6 bases). The CDR3 covers 14 residues. V lost 3 bases and J lost 0, with 8 bases in between. CDR1 SEHNR and CDR2 FQNEAQ come from the germline V gene (reference sequence). The CDR3, as DNA: TGTGCCAGCAGCTTTGGGGGGTACCAAGAGACCCAGTACTTC. This sequence encodes CASSFGGYQETQYF.

The chain recombines TRBV14 with TRBJ2-2, with a tentative D call TRBD1 (5 bases). The CDR3 length is 15 residues. V was trimmed by 4 bases and J by 5 bases, leaving 14 bases between them. The V gene's germline CDR1 is SGHDN and CDR2 FVKESK. CDR3 sequence (DNA): TGTGCCAGCAGCCCACAGGCAGGGCGAACCGGGGAGCTGTTTTTT. This gives the protein CASSPQAGRTGELFF.

CDR3 coding DNA: TGTGCCAGCAGCCCCCAGACAGGGCCAGGCTACGAGCAGTACTTC. Translating it yields CASSPQTGPGYEQYF. The rearrangement joins TRBV7-8 to TRBJ2-7; 7 bases map to TRBD1. The CDR3 is 15 residues long. The trim removed 5 bases at V and 3 bases at J, leaving 10 bases unmatched. Per germline, CDR1 SGHVS and CDR2 FQNEAQ.

This chain connects TRBV5-1 to TRBJ2-5, with D hard to call. The CDR3 has 12 amino acids. Deletions cut 4 bases from V and 6 bases from J, with 10 bases between. Looked up from germline, CDR1 is SGHRS and CDR2 is YFSETQ. For the CDR3, the DNA is TGCGCCAGCAGCGACCCCGTGAAGACCCAGTACTTC. This gives the protein CASSDPVKTQYF.

The V gene is TRBV7-9, the J gene TRBJ2-7; D is perhaps TRBD1 (6 bases). V dropped 4 bases and J dropped 3 bases, with 19 bases sitting between them. This CDR3 has 16 amino acids. Germline lookup yields CDR1 SEHNR and CDR2 FQNEAQ (reference sequence). The CDR3 loop reads CASSSRTGTTNYEQYF. The DNA for the CDR3 is TGTGCCAGCAGCTCCCGAACCGGGACAACAAACTACGAGCAGTACTTC.

The gene calls are TRBV18 and TRBJ2-7; D uncertain. The CDR3 spans 11 residues. Germline lookup yields CDR1 KGHSH and CDR2 LQKENI. Trimming removed 6 bases at V and 2 bases at J, with 5 bases between. CDR3 protein: CASSDTYEQYF. CDR3 coding DNA: TGTGCCAGCTCCGACACCTACGAGCAGTACTTC.

The gene calls are TRBV11-2 and TRBJ2-7; 9 bases agree with TRBD2. The length of the CDR3 is 13 residues. The V and J ends lost 4 bases and 6 bases, in that order; junction bases with no gene match: 4. Germline lookup yields CDR1 SGHAT and CDR2 FQNNGV. The CDR3 coding sequence is TGTGCCAGCAGCTCTGCGGGAGGGCTCGAGCAGTACTTC. It translates to CASSSAGGLEQYF. The whole variable domain, filled in from reference TRBV11-2 and TRBJ2-7, reads EAGVAQSPRYKIIEKRQSVAFWCNPISGHATLYWYQQILGQGPKLLIQFQNNGVVDDSQLPKDRFSAERLKGVDSTLKIQPAKLEDSAVYLCASSSAGGLEQYFGPGTRLTVT.

This clone was detected once. This sequence joins TRBV11-2 and TRBJ2-5; 7 nucleotides match TRBD1. The CDR3 consists of 15 residues. Germline V gene lookup returns CDR1 SGHAT and CDR2 FQNNGV. Losses at the gene ends were 4 bases for V and 1 base for J; bases not matched to a gene: 6. CDR3 region: CASSSGTVFQETQYF. CDR3 nucleotide sequence: TGTGCCAGCAGCTCCGGGACAGTCTTCCAAGAGACCCAGTACTTC.

The chain carries TRBV5-4 and TRBJ1-4; possible D gene TRBD1, 6 bases. CDR3 length equals 14 residues. V was pared by 5 bases and J by 3 bases, with 11 bases between. CDR1 and CDR2 from the germline V gene are SGHNT and YYREEE (reference sequence). CDR3 nucleotide sequence: TGTGCCAGCAGAGCACAGGGCCCTAATGAAAAACTGTTTTTT. Translating it yields CASRAQGPNEKLFF.

The J gene is TRBJ2-7, the V gene TRBV19, with D maybe TRBD1 (6 bases). Germline V CDR1 and CDR2: LNHDA, SQIVND (reference sequence). This CDR3 has 13 amino acids. The V gene lost 2 bases and the J gene lost 1 base, with 6 bases spanning the gap. CDR3 nucleotide sequence: TGTGCCAGTAGTATAACAGGGTCCTACGAGCAGTACTTC. Protein sequence: CASSITGSYEQYF.

The chain carries TRBV14 and TRBJ1-6; the match to TRBD1 covers 9 bases. Germline CDR1 reads SGHDN; CDR2 reads FVKESK. Trimming removed 4 bases from V and 6 bases from J; junction bases left unmatched: 1. The CDR3 has 14 residues. CDR3 in DNA: TGTGCCAGCAGCCCGACAGGGGGTAATTCACCCCTCCACTTT. It specifies CASSPTGGNSPLHF.

Comments on this clone: The sample holds other DNA sequences that translate to the same CDR3. The gene calls are TRBV11-2 and TRBJ1-5; D not certain. Trimming left V 4 bases short and J 4 bases short, with 5 bases between. Germline values: CDR1 SGHAT, CDR2 FQNNGV. This CDR3 comprises 12 residues. The CDR3 DNA is TGTGCCAGCAGCTCCGAAAATCAGCCCCAGCATTTT. This sequence encodes CASSSENQPQHF.

V usage is TRBV5-1 and J usage is TRBJ2-2; 8 bases are a match to TRBD1. The CDR3 covers 14 residues. Trimming took 4 bases from V and 6 from J; bases not matched to a gene: 5. Germline assignment: CDR1 SGHRS and CDR2 YFSETQ. The DNA of the CDR3 is TGCGCCAGCAGCCTCGGACAGGGCTCCGGGGAGCTGTTTTTT. Protein sequence: CASSLGQGSGELFF.

This sequence joins TRBV6-5 and TRBJ1-1, with D maybe TRBD1 (6 bases). The V and J ends lost 5 bases and 6 bases respectively, with 10 bases between them. Germline CDR1 is MNHEY and CDR2 is SVGAGI. CDR3 length: 12 residues. The CDR3 loop is CASSTRTAEAFF. CDR3 DNA sequence: TGTGCCAGCAGTACCCGGACAGCTGAAGCTTTCTTT.

The genes are TRBV19 and TRBJ2-1, with D possibly matching TRBD2 (7 bases). Germline assignment: CDR1 LNHDA and CDR2 SQIVND (reference sequence). The ends were cut back, 1 base at V and 7 bases at J, with 23 bases in the middle. The CDR3 extends over 18 amino acids. The CDR3 DNA sequence: TGTGCCAGTAGTATAGCCCCCCCCGCGGGGGCTATAGAGAATGAGCAGTTCTTC. It specifies CASSIAPPAGAIENEQFF.

This rearrangement joins TRBV19 to TRBJ1-2; D unclear. Trimming stripped 1 base from V and 4 bases from J, with 7 bases between. Per the germline V gene, CDR1 is LNHDA and CDR2 is SQIVND (reference sequence). This CDR3 is built from 13 residues. The CDR3 DNA reads as TGTGCCAGTAGTATAGGAAACAGCTATGGCTACACCTTC. Translated, it gives CASSIGNSYGYTF. Full variable domain (remainder filled in from reference TRBV19 and TRBJ1-2): DGGITQSPKYLFRKEGQNVTLSCEQNLNHDAMYWYRQDPGQGLRLIYYSQIVNDFQKGDIAEGYSVSREKKESFPLTVTSAQKNPTAFYLCASSIGNSYGYTFGSGTRLTVV.

The chain couples TRBV5-1 to TRBJ2-7; D may be TRBD2 (5 bases). The V and J ends lost 5 bases and 3 bases respectively, with 12 bases between them. The CDR3 extends over 13 amino acids. The germline V gene has CDR1 SGHRS and CDR2 YFSETQ. CDR3 loop: CASSFGLNYEQYF. CDR3 nucleotide sequence: TGCGCCAGCAGTTTCGGACTCAACTACGAGCAGTACTTC.

The J gene is TRBJ2-3, the V gene TRBV9; 9 bases agree with TRBD2. CDR3 length equals 16 residues. Trimming at V came to 4 bases and at J to 2 bases, leaving 8 bases not matched to a gene. The germline V gene has CDR1 SGDLS and CDR2 YYNGEE. CDR3 protein: CASSPRAGGATDTQYF. The CDR3, as DNA: TGTGCCAGCAGCCCTCGAGCGGGGGGAGCCACAGATACGCAGTATTTT.

This sequence joins TRBV6-4 and TRBJ2-2, with 10 bases fitting TRBD2. V gave up 8 bases and J gave up 3 bases; unmatched junction bases: 18. Germline CDR1 and CDR2: MRHNA and SNTAGT. CDR3 size: 19 residues. The CDR3: CASAKRATSGTMHTGELFF. The CDR3 DNA reads as TGTGCCAGCGCCAAGAGGGCTACTAGCGGGACGATGCACACCGGGGAGCTGTTTTTT.

In this sample, this clone turned up once. The J gene is TRBJ2-3, the V gene TRBV11-1; D is perhaps TRBD1 (6 bases). This CDR3 region has 16 residues. V was trimmed by 5 bases and J by 4 bases, leaving 19 bases between them. Germline-derived CDR1 and CDR2 are SGHAT and FQDESV (reference sequence). This CDR3 reads CASSQTGSLGADTQYF. Here the CDR3 DNA reads TGTGCCAGCAGCCAAACAGGGTCCTTAGGGGCAGATACGCAGTATTTT.

The chain recombines TRBV7-7 with TRBJ2-5; TRBD1 might be the D (6 bases). Trimming cost V 0 bases and J 2 bases, with 7 bases left between them. The germline V gene has CDR1 SSHAT and CDR2 FNYEAQ (reference sequence). The CDR3 length is 14 residues. CDR3 in DNA: TGTGCCAGCAGCTTAGCTGGACAGCAAGAGACCCAGTACTTC. Translating it yields CASSLAGQQETQYF.

The J gene is TRBJ1-2, the V gene TRBV30, with D tentatively TRBD1 (5 bases). This CDR3 comprises 17 residues. Germline V CDR1 and CDR2: GTSNPN, SVGIG (reference sequence). With 0 bases removed from V and 8 bases from J, the gap between germline ends came to 25 bases. CDR3 loop: CAWSVFVGGDRSYGYTF. The CDR3 DNA follows: TGTGCCTGGAGTGTATTTGTTGGGGGGGATAGATCTTACGGCTACACCTTC.

The rearrangement uses TRBV19 and TRBJ2-3; D is undetermined. This CDR3 comprises 15 residues. Germline V gene sequence: CDR1 LNHDA, CDR2 SQIVND (reference sequence). Trimming removed 1 base from V and 2 bases from J, with 10 bases in between. CDR3 region: CASSIGQLSTDTQYF. In DNA form, the CDR3 reads TGTGCCAGTAGTATAGGGCAGTTGTCCACAGATACGCAGTATTTT.